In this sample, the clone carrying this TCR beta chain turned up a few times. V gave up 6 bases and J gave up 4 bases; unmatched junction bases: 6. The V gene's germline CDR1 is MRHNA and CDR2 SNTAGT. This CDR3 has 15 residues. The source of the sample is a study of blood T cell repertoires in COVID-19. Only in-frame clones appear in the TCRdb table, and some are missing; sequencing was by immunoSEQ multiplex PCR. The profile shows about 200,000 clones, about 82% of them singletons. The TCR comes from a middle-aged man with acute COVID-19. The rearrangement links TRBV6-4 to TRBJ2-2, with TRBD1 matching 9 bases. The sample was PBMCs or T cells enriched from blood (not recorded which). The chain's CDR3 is CASSPGTGSTGELFF. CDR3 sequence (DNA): TGTGCCAGCAGCCCCGGGACAGGGAGCACCGGGGAGCTGTTTTTT.